The TCR beta chain described here comes from a study of blood T cell repertoires in COVID-19. Turning to the study itself: The United States, Italy and Spain provided the acute and convalescent COVID-19 samples. The cDNA or gDNA used as material had been derived from T cells, B-cell-depleted T cells, or PBMCs.

The CDR3 loop spans 16 amino acids. The germline V gene has CDR1 SGHDN and CDR2 FVKESK. V was pared by 4 bases and J by 1 base, with 14 bases between. Original analysis: Reference gene primer amplification in the assay estimated nucleated cell counts. Here immunoSEQ multiplex PCR was the method, and the copy in TCRdb shows in-frame clones only, minus some. That table supplies the V and J calls and clone size; D and trimming were determined from the DNA. Among 140,000 to 150,000 clones listed, 81% were seen once. This receptor was taken from a human donor in a cohort sampled during active COVID-19. Source material: peripheral blood. This chain uses TRBV14 with TRBJ2-1, with a weak D call TRBD2 (6 bases). The CDR3 bases are TGTGCCAGCAGCCTAGGGACTTACCTATCCTACAATGAGCAGTTCTTC. Translated, it gives CASSLGTYLSYNEQFF.